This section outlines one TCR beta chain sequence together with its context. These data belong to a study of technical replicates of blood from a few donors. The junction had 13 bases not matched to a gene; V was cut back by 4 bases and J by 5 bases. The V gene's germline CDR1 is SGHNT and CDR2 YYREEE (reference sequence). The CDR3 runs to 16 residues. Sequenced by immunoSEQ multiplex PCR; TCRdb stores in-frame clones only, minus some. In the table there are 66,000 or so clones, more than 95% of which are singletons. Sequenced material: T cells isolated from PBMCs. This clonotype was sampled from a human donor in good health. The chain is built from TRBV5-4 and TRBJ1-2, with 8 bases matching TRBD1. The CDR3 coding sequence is TGTGCCAGCAGCCCCGGTACCCTCCAGGGGGCGTATGGCTACACCTTC. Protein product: CASSPGTLQGAYGYTF.